This TCR beta chain was sequenced for a study of blood T cell repertoires in COVID-19. Study background: Sources were T cells, B-cell-depleted T cells, or PBMCs; the material itself was cDNA or gDNA.

Only in-frame clones appear in the TCRdb table, and some are missing; sequencing was by immunoSEQ multiplex PCR. Of about 120,000 clones listed, roughly 82% are singletons. Per germline, CDR1 WNHNN and CDR2 SYGVQD (reference sequence). The CDR3 is made up of 13 amino acids. Between the trimmed V and J ends, which lost 8 bases and 5 bases, there was a span of 12 bases. This clone has only a few counts. The specimen sequenced was peripheral blood. The J gene is TRBJ2-2, the V gene TRBV10-1, with D tentatively TRBD1 (5 bases). The origin of this receptor is a human donor in a cohort sampled during active COVID-19. This CDR3 is CASGATRTGELFF. CDR3 bases: TGCGCCAGCGGGGCGACTCGGACCGGGGAGCTGTTTTTT.